Listed below are T cell receptor beta chains from one sample, sequenced in a study of shared clonotypes between healthy human individuals. Clones were sequenced by immunoSEQ multiplex PCR, and TCRdb holds only the in-frame ones, with some missing. The sample gives 750,000 to 1,000,000 clones, roughly 92% of which show up once; 24% is in the top ten. What was sequenced was naive CD8+ T cells sorted from blood. All receptors come from a man aged 25 to 40 in good health. Both conserved end residues are part of each CDR3. The order of the fields is J gene, clone size, V gene, D gene, CDR3 DNA, CDR3 protein. The D gene is left open where the match is weak. Clone size is shown for a subset of rows, as once, few, many or a class of expanded clone.

TRBJ2-5 . TRBV27 . TGTGCCAGCAGCACCGGGACCTTTCAAGAGACCCAGTACTTC CASSTGTFQETQYF
TRBJ2-1 . TRBV27 TRBD2 TGTGCCAGCAGTTTATTGGGACTAGCGGAAAACAATGAGCAGTTCTTC CASSLLGLAENNEQFF
TRBJ2-3 once TRBV10-1 . TGCGCCAGCAGTGATAGTACCCTCACAGATACGCAGTATTTT CASSDSTLTDTQYF
TRBJ1-5 few TRBV27 . TGTGCCAGCAGTTTATCGGTTAGGGGCACCCATCAGCCCCAGCATTTT CASSLSVRGTHQPQHF
TRBJ2-7 . TRBV21-1 . TGTGCCAGCAGCCAGGGCTTGAAACAACCTGCGTACGAGCAGTACTTC CASSQGLKQPAYEQYF
TRBJ2-7 . TRBV7-2 . TGTGCCAGCAGCTTATCGTCGCTAGTCCCCTACGAGCAGTACTTC CASSLSSLVPYEQYF
TRBJ2-6 . TRBV29-1 TRBD1 TGCAGCGCCACCGGGACAGACTCTGGGGCCAACGTCCTGACTTTC CSATGTDSGANVLTF
TRBJ1-1 . TRBV12-5 . TGTGCTAGTGGTTCCTTTGCGGGGGCCCGGAACACTGAAGCTTTCTTT CASGSFAGARNTEAFF
TRBJ2-7 . TRBV28 TRBD1 TGTGCCAGCACCGATGGACAGGGAGGCTCCTACGAGCAGTACTTC CASTDGQGGSYEQYF
TRBJ2-2 . TRBV11-2 TRBD2 TGTGCCAGCAGCCCTGGGACTAGCGGGAGCACCGGGGAGCTGTTTTTT CASSPGTSGSTGELFF
TRBJ1-1 . TRBV7-9 TRBD1 TGTGCCAGCAGCCCGACAGGGGCTGGCACTGAAGCTTTCTTT CASSPTGAGTEAFF
TRBJ1-4 . TRBV30 . TGTGCCTGGAGCACAGCTGCAACTAATGAAAAACTGTTTTTT CAWSTAATNEKLFF
TRBJ2-2 few TRBV7-9 . TGTGCCAGCAGCTTTCGGGCGGCCGGGGAGCTGTTTTTT CASSFRAAGELFF
TRBJ2-7 . TRBV27 . TGTGCCAGCAACAAACAGTCGCGGGGAGTTGTAGAGCAGTACTTC CASNKQSRGVVEQYF
TRBJ2-1 . TRBV27 TRBD2 TGTGCCAGCAGTTCCCAGCCCCCGGGACTAGCGGGTACCTTGGGGGAGCAGTTCTTC CASSSQPPGLAGTLGEQFF
TRBJ1-4 many TRBV10-3 . TGTGCCAGGAGGATAATCGGTGAAAAACTGTTTTTT CARRIIGEKLFF
TRBJ2-1 . TRBV5-1 . TGCGCCAGCAGCGCGGAGTTGAATGAGCAGTTCTTC CASSAELNEQFF
TRBJ1-2 . TRBV7-2 . TGTGCCAGCAGCTTATTTCAGGGAGAGATTGTAAGCTACACCTTC CASSLFQGEIVSYTF
TRBJ1-2 . TRBV7-6 . TGTGCCAGCAGCTTAGAGGCCACCCTAAACTATGGCTACACCTTC CASSLEATLNYGYTF
TRBJ1-2 . TRBV28 . TGTGCCAGCATTCACACTCGTCAGGGGTCACCCTATGGCTACACCTTC CASIHTRQGSPYGYTF
TRBJ2-1 . TRBV19 TRBD2 TGTGCCAGTACGGTAGCGGGGCAGAACAATGAGCAGTTCTTC CASTVAGQNNEQFF
TRBJ1-3 . TRBV28 . TGTGCCAGCAGTTCTCTCCAACGGGACACCATATATTTT CASSSLQRDTIYF
TRBJ1-1 . TRBV11-2 . TGTGCCAGCAGCTTGATGACCGAGGAAGCTTTCTTT CASSLMTEEAFF
TRBJ2-5 . TRBV7-8 TRBD2 TGTGCCAGCAGCTTTGGCCTCCTTCCTTGGGCCGCCGGGACTAGCGGAGACGAGACCCAGTACTTC CASSFGLLPWAAGTSGDETQYF
TRBJ1-1 . TRBV13 . TGTGCCAGCAGCTTAACCGCAGGGTGGAATATCAACACTGAAGCTTTCTTT CASSLTAGWNINTEAFF